The clone carrying this T cell receptor beta chain appeared many times. TCRdb recomputed calls from the 5' RACE reads with MiXCR, one row per CDR3 protein. The sample carries over 25,000 distinct CDR3 sequences, over 3.5% recorded once. The record originates from a study of early T cells in non-severe SARS-CoV-2 infection. Across the study: Sequencing of unsorted whole blood was done on bulk RNA, leaving chains unpaired.

CDR3 length equals 13 residues. Germline-derived CDR1 and CDR2 are SGHRS and YFSETQ. With 3 bases removed from V and 1 base from J, the gap between germline ends came to 7 bases. The receptor comes from an adult who was a healthcare worker with PCR-confirmed SARS-CoV-2 infection or an uninfected control (not recorded which). The chain combines TRBV5-1 with TRBJ1-1; D unclear. Sequences were obtained from whole blood. In DNA, the CDR3 is TGCGCCAGCAGCTACAAATCGAACACTGAAGCTTTCTTT. It translates to CASSYKSNTEAFF.